Below are 25 T cell receptor beta chains sequenced from a single sample in a study of OX40 agonist ivuxolimab in advanced cancers. Method: immunoSEQ multiplex PCR; TCRdb's copy keeps in-frame clones and lacks some. The sample records approximately 87,000 clones, about 88% being singletons. The sample in question was CD4+ or CD8+ T cells sorted from blood, obtained in a trial of the OX40 agonist ivuxolimab. The receptors were sampled from an adult with an advanced solid tumor such as melanoma, head and neck, liver or kidney cancer.

The V call is TRBV19, the J call TRBJ2-7; 11 bases are shared with TRBD2. This CDR3 spans 15 amino acids. The V segment lost 6 bases and the J segment 1 base; nucleotides outside the gene matches: 5. The germline V gene encodes CDR1 LNHDA and CDR2 SQIVND (reference sequence). The CDR3 sequence: CASSEGTSGSYEQYF. The CDR3, as DNA: TGTGCCAGTAGCGAAGGGACTAGCGGTTCCTACGAGCAGTACTTC.

The chain is built from TRBV7-9 and TRBJ1-1; unclear D gene. The CDR3 has 12 amino acids. Germline V gives CDR1 SEHNR, CDR2 FQNEAQ (reference sequence). Trimming pared 3 bases from V and 2 bases from J, leaving 4 bases between. CDR3 sequence reads: CASSFDNTEAFF. In DNA form, the CDR3 reads TGTGCCAGCAGCTTCGATAACACTGAAGCTTTCTTT.

V and J are TRBV10-3 and TRBJ1-1; possibly TRBD1 for D (6 bases). Germline values: CDR1 ENHRY, CDR2 SYGVKD. Deletions cut 3 bases from V and 6 bases from J, with 11 bases between. CDR3 length: 13 residues. CDR3 nucleotides: TGTGCCATCAGTGATAGGGGGGGCTCTGAAGCTTTCTTT. Translating gives CAISDRGGSEAFF.

About this clone: At one end the junction does not follow the germline gene, possibly because of a read error. This chain connects TRBV5-1 to TRBJ2-3; D unresolved. This CDR3 region has 15 residues. Per germline, CDR1 SGHRS and CDR2 YFSETQ. CDR3 bases: TGTGCCAGCAGCTTCTACTCCGCTAGCACAGATACGCAGTATTTT. It codes for CASSFYSASTDTQYF.

V is TRBV20-1 and J is TRBJ2-7; no clear D. Trimming left V 1 base short and J 7 bases short, with 8 bases between. Germline CDR1 reads DFQATT; CDR2 reads SNEGSKA (reference sequence). The CDR3 runs 11 residues. In DNA form, the CDR3 reads TGCAGTGCTAGAGGGGCGGAAGAGCAGTACTTC. It translates to CSARGAEEQYF.

For the CDR3, the DNA is TGTGCCAGCAGTCGCGGACTAGCGGGACACAATGAGCAGTTCTTC. It yields the protein CASSRGLAGHNEQFF. The chain employs TRBV6-5 and TRBJ2-1, with 12 bases matching TRBD2. The V gene end was trimmed by 5 bases and the J gene end by 5 bases; junction bases not matched to a gene: 4. The germline V gene encodes CDR1 MNHEY and CDR2 SVGAGI. CDR3 length: 15 amino acids.

This chain connects TRBV2 to TRBJ2-3; 10 bases are shared with TRBD2. Per the germline V gene, CDR1 is SNHLY and CDR2 is FYNNEI. Trimming at V came to 5 bases and at J to 8 bases, leaving 7 bases not matched to a gene. CDR3 size: 14 residues. Written as DNA, the CDR3 is TGTGCCAGCAGTCCCGGGACTAGCGTAGGTACGCAGTATTTT. It specifies CASSPGTSVGTQYF.

To note about this clone: Other DNA sequences of this sample code for an identical CDR3. The CDR3 loop is CASSGLTDTQYF. For the CDR3, the DNA is TGTGCCAGTAGCGGACTCACAGATACGCAGTATTTT. This chain joins TRBV19 and TRBJ2-3; a possible D gene is TRBD2 (5 bases). From germline, CDR1 is LNHDA and CDR2 SQIVND (reference sequence). The CDR3 is made up of 12 amino acids. The V end lost 6 bases, the J end lost 2 bases, and 6 bases lay between the germline ends.

The chain links TRBV18 to TRBJ2-5; weak D call: TRBD2 (5 bases). CDR1 and CDR2 (germline): KGHSH, LQKENI. This CDR3 contains 20 residues. V lost 2 bases to trimming and J lost 5 bases, with 30 bases between them. The CDR3 protein is CASSPKELFRGTQLYETQYF. The CDR3 nucleotides read TGTGCCAGCTCACCAAAGGAGCTTTTCCGGGGAACCCAACTCTATGAGACCCAGTACTTC.

The chain combines TRBV9 with TRBJ2-3, with 10 bases matching TRBD2. V lost 4 bases to trimming and J lost 0 bases; unmatched junction nucleotides: 5. This CDR3 has 16 amino acids. The germline gives CDR1 SGDLS, CDR2 YYNGEE. The CDR3: CASSPSSGRSTDTQYF. CDR3 in DNA: TGTGCCAGCAGCCCGAGTAGCGGGAGGAGCACAGATACGCAGTATTTT. Using reference TRBV9 and TRBJ2-3 for the parts outside the CDR3, the full variable domain is DSGVTQTPKHLITATGQRVTLRCSPRSGDLSVYWYQQSLDQGLQFLIQYYNGEERAKGNILERFSAQQFPDLHSELNLSSLELGDSALYFCASSPSSGRSTDTQYFGPGTRLTVL.

CDR3 loop: CASSGWDGRSGNTIYF. The CDR3 DNA sequence: TGTGCCAGTAGTGGATGGGACGGGAGGTCCGGAAACACCATATATTTT. The chain is built from TRBV19 and TRBJ1-3, with D tentatively TRBD1 (5 bases). CDR1 LNHDA and CDR2 SQIVND come from the germline V gene (reference sequence). CDR3 size: 16 residues. V was shortened by 5 bases and J by 4 bases, with 18 bases between the two germline ends.

The chain carries TRBV7-2 and TRBJ2-7; TRBD1 aligns across 9 bases. Germline V CDR1 and CDR2: SGHTA, FQGNSA. With V trimmed by 3 bases and J by 1 base, 1 base remained unmatched. CDR3 length equals 14 residues. The CDR3 region is CASSLGTGSYEQYF. The CDR3 DNA sequence: TGTGCCAGCAGCTTGGGGACAGGGTCCTACGAGCAGTACTTC. Based on the CDR3 plus reference TRBV7-2 and TRBJ2-7, the full variable domain is GAGVSQSPSNKVTEKGKDVELRCDPISGHTALYWYRQSLGQGLEFLIYFQGNSAPDKSGLPSDRFSAERTGGSVSTLTIQRTQQEDSAVYLCASSLGTGSYEQYFGPGTRLTVT.

The chain carries TRBV7-2 and TRBJ2-5; possible D gene TRBD2, 6 bases. Germline-derived CDR1 and CDR2 are SGHTA and FQGNSA. The ends were cut back, 5 bases at V and 5 bases at J, with 12 bases in the middle. The CDR3 runs to 13 residues. CDR3 DNA: TGTGCCAGCAGCAGGAACCGGGGGGAGACCCAGTACTTC. Encoded protein: CASSRNRGETQYF.

This sequence joins TRBV5-1 and TRBJ2-5; 12 bases agree with TRBD2. This CDR3 region has 16 residues. The junction had 10 bases not matched to a gene; V was cut back by 5 bases and J by 5 bases. Germline assignment: CDR1 SGHRS and CDR2 YFSETQ. CDR3 DNA sequence: TGCGCCAGCAGGCCCGGCCTAGCGGGAGGGTTTGAGACCCAGTACTTC. As protein: CASRPGLAGGFETQYF.

This clone showed up just once. This chain joins TRBV30 and TRBJ2-3; 11 bases line up with TRBD2. V gave up 2 bases and J gave up 2 bases; unmatched junction bases: 3. The V gene's germline CDR1 is GTSNPN and CDR2 SVGIG (reference sequence). The CDR3 length is 15 residues. In nucleotides, the CDR3 is TGTGCCTGGAGTCCACTAGCGGGAGCCACAGATACGCAGTATTTT. It is translated as CAWSPLAGATDTQYF. The full variable domain, its missing parts supplied by reference TRBV30 and TRBJ2-3, is SQTIHQWPATLVQPVGSPLSLECTVEGTSNPNLYWYRQAAGRGLQLLFYSVGIGQISSEVPQNLSASRPQDRQFILSSKKLLLSDSGFYLCAWSPLAGATDTQYFGPGTRLTVL.

The chain recombines TRBV6-1 with TRBJ1-2; 7 bases line up with TRBD1. V was clipped by 4 bases and J by 8 bases; unmatched bases: 7. Germline assignment: CDR1 MNHNS and CDR2 SASEGT. This CDR3 is 13 amino acids long. For the CDR3, the DNA is TGTGCCAGCAGTGGGGGGACAGCGTCGGGCTACACCTTC. Encoded protein: CASSGGTASGYTF.

The genes are TRBV9 and TRBJ1-1; D remains ambiguous. This CDR3 spans 11 amino acids. Trimming pared 3 bases from V and 10 bases from J, leaving 10 bases between. From germline, CDR1 is SGDLS and CDR2 YYNGEE. CDR3 region: CASSGNGGAFF. CDR3 coding DNA: TGTGCCAGCAGCGGAAACGGAGGAGCTTTCTTT.

This chain connects TRBV9 to TRBJ2-7, with 10 positions matching TRBD2. The J segment lost 0 bases and the V segment lost 3 bases, leaving 3 bases of the junction unmatched. The CDR3 covers 15 residues. Per the germline V gene, CDR1 is SGDLS and CDR2 is YYNGEE. CDR3 loop: CASSESSGSSYEQYF. The CDR3 coding sequence is TGTGCCAGCAGCGAGTCTAGCGGGAGCTCCTACGAGCAGTACTTC. Together with reference TRBV9 and TRBJ2-7, the CDR3 gives the full variable domain: DSGVTQTPKHLITATGQRVTLRCSPRSGDLSVYWYQQSLDQGLQFLIQYYNGEERAKGNILERFSAQQFPDLHSELNLSSLELGDSALYFCASSESSGSSYEQYFGPGTRLTVT.

CDR3 nucleotide sequence: TGTGCCAGCGGGACCCATGGACTAGCGGGAGGCTCCTCCTACAATGAGCAGTTCTTC. It encodes CASGTHGLAGGSSYNEQFF. The gene calls are TRBV28 and TRBJ2-1; the match to TRBD2 covers 14 bases. The CDR3 length is 19 residues. The germline gives CDR1 MDHEN, CDR2 SYDVKM. The junction had 12 bases not matched to a gene; V was cut back by 8 bases and J by 0 bases.

The chain uses TRBV7-8 and TRBJ2-7, with 9 bases aligning to TRBD2. Germline V gene sequence: CDR1 SGHVS, CDR2 FQNEAQ. The J segment lost 3 bases and the V segment lost 5 bases, leaving 8 bases of the junction unmatched. The CDR3 is 15 amino acids. The CDR3 coding sequence is TGTGCCAGCAGCCAACTAGCGGGCCACAACTACGAGCAGTACTTC. Translation: CASSQLAGHNYEQYF.

The V and J genes are TRBV28 and TRBJ1-5; TRBD1 matches 9 bases. The CDR3 spans 13 residues. The V gene end was trimmed by 7 bases and the J gene end by 8 bases; junction bases not matched to a gene: 6. Germline CDR1 is MDHEN and CDR2 is SYDVKM. The CDR3 sequence: CASNRGQGKPQHF. The DNA for the CDR3 is TGTGCCAGCAACAGGGGGCAGGGGAAGCCCCAGCATTTT. Full variable domain (missing parts from reference TRBV28 and TRBJ1-5): DVKVTQSSRYLVKRTGEKVFLECVQDMDHENMFWYRQDPGLGLRLIYFSYDVKMKEKGDIPEGYSVSREKKERFSLILESASTNQTSMYLCASNRGQGKPQHFGDGTRLSIL.

This chain connects TRBV11-2 to TRBJ2-1, with 13 positions matching TRBD2. Germline CDR1 and CDR2: SGHAT and FQNNGV. V dropped 5 bases and J dropped 8; count of bases not matched to a gene: 9. The CDR3 consists of 16 residues. CDR3 in DNA: TGTGCCAGCAGCCTAGGGACTAGCGGGATGAGTGATGAGCAGTTCTTC. This encodes CASSLGTSGMSDEQFF.

The chain is built from TRBV5-1 and TRBJ2-1; D possibly uses TRBD1 or TRBD2 (5 bases each). Germline V gives CDR1 SGHRS, CDR2 YFSETQ. V was cut by 0 bases and J by 6 bases, with 13 bases left in between. The CDR3 is 15 residues long. CDR3: CASSLDLGGSNEQFF. CDR3 nucleotides: TGCGCCAGCAGCTTGGATCTTGGGGGATCCAATGAGCAGTTCTTC.

The rearrangement links TRBV5-1 to TRBJ1-2, with 8 bases matching TRBD1. Germline CDR1 SGHRS, CDR2 YFSETQ. This CDR3 region has 15 residues. The V segment lost 4 bases and the J segment 4 bases; nucleotides outside the gene matches: 9. CDR3 sequence: CASSTGQGLSYGYTF. The CDR3 coding sequence is TGCGCCAGCAGCACCGGACAGGGCCTTTCCTATGGCTACACCTTC.

V gene TRBV11-3 combines with J gene TRBJ2-7; a weak D match, TRBD2 (6 bases). V lost 5 bases to trimming and J lost 5 bases, with 13 bases between them. The CDR3 covers 13 residues. Looked up from germline, CDR1 is SGHNT and CDR2 is YENEEA. The CDR3 sequence: CASSPNPGDEQYF. CDR3 sequence (DNA): TGTGCCAGCAGCCCGAACCCGGGGGACGAGCAGTACTTC. Full variable domain (remainder filled in from reference TRBV11-3 and TRBJ2-7): EAGVVQSPRYKIIEKKQPVAFWCNPISGHNTLYWYLQNLGQGPELLIRYENEEAVDDSQLPKDRFSAERLKGVDSTLKIQPAELGDSAVYLCASSPNPGDEQYFGPGTRLTVT.